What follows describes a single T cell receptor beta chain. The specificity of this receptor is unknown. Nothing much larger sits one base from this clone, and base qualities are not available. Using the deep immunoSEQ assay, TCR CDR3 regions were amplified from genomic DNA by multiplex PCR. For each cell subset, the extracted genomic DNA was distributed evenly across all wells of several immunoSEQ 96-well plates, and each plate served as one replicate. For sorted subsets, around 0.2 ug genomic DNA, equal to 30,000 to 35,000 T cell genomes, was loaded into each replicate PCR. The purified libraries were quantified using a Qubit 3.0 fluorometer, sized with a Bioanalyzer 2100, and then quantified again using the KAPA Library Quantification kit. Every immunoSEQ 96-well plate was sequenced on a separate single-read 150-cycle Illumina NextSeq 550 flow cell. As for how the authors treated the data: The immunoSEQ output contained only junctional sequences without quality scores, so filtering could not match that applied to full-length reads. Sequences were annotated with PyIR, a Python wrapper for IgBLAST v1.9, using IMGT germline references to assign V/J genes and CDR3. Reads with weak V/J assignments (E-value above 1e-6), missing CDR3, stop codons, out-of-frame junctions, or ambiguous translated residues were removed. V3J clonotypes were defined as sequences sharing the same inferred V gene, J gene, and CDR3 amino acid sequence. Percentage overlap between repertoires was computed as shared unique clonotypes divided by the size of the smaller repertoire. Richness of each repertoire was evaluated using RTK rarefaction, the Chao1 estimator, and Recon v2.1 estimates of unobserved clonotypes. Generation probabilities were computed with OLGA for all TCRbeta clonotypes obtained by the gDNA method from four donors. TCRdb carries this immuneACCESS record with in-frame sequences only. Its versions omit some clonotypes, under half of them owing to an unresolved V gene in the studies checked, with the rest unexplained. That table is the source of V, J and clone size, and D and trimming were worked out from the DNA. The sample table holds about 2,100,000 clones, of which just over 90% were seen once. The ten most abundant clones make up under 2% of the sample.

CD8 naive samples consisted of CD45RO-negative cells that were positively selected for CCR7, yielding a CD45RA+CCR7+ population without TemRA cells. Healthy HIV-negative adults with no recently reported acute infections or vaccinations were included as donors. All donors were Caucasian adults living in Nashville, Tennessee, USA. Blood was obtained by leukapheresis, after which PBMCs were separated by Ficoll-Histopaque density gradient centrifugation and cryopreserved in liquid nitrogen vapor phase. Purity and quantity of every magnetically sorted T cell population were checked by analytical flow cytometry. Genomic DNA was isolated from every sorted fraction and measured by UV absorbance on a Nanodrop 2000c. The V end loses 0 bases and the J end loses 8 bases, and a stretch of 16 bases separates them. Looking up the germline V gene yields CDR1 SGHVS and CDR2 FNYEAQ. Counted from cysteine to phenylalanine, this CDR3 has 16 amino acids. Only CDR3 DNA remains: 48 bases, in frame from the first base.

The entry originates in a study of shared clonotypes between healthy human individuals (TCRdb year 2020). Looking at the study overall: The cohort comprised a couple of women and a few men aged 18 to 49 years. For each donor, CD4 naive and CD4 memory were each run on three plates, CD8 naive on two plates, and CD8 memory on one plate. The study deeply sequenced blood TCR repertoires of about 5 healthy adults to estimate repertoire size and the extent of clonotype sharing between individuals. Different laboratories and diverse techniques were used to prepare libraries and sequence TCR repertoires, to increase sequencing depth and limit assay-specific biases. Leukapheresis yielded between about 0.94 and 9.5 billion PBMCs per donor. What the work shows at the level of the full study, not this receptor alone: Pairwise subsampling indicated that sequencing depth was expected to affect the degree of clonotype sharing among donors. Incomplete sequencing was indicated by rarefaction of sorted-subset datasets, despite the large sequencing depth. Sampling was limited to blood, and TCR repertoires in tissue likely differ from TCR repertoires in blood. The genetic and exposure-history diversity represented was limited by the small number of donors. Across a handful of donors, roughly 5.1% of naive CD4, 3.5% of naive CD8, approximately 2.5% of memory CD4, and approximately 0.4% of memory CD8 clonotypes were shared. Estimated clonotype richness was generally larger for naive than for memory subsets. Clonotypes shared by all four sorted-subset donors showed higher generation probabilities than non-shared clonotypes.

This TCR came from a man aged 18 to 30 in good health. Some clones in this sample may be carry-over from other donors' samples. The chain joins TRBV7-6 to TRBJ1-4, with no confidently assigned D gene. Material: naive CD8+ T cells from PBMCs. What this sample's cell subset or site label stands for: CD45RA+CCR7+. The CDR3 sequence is CASSLAGDTSSEKLFF. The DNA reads TGTGCCAGCAGCTTAGCGGGAGACACTTCATCGGAAAAACTGTTTTTT.